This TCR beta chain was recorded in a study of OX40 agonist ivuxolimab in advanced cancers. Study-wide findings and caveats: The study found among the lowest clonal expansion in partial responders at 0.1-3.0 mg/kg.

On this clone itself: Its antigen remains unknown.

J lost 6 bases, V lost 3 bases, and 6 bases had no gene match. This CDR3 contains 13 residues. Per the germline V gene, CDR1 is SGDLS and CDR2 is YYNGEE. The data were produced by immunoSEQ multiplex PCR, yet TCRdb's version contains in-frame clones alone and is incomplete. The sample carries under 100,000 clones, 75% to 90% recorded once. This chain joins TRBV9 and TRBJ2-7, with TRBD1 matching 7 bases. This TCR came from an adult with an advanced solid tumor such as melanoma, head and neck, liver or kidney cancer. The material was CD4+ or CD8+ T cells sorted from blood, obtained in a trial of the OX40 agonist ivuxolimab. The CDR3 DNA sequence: TGTGCCAGCAGCGGCGGTGACAGGGTCGAGCAGTACTTC. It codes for CASSGGDRVEQYF.